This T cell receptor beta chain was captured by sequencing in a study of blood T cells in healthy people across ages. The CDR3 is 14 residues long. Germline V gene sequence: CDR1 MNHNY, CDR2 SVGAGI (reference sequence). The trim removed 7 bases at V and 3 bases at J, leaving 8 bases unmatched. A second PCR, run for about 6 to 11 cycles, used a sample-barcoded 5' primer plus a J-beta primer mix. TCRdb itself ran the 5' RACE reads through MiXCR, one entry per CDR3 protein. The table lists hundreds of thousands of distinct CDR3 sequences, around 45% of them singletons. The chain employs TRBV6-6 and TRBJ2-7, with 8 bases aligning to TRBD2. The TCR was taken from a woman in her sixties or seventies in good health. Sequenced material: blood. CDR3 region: CASNPIAGSYEQYF. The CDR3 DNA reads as TGTGCCAGCAATCCTATAGCGGGGAGCTACGAGCAGTACTTC.